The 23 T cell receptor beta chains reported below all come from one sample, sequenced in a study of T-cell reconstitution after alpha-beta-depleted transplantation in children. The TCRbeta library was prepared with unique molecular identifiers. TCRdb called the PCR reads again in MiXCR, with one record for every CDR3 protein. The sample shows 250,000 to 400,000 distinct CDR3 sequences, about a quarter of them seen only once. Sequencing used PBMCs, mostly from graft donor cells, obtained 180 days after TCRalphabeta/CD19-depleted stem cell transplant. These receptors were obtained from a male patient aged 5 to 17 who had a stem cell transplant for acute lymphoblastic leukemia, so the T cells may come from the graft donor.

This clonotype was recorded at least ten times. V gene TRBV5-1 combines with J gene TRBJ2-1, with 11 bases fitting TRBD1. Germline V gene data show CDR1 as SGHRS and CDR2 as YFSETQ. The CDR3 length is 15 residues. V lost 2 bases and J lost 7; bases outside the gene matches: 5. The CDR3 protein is CASSFGQGARNEQFF. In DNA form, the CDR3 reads TGCGCCAGCAGCTTCGGACAGGGGGCGCGGAATGAGCAGTTCTTC.

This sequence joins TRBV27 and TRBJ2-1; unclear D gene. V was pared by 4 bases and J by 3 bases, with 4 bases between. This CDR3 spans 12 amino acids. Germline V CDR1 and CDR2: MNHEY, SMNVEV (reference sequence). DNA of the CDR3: TGTGCCAGCAGTTCTTACTACAATGAGCAGTTCTTC. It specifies CASSSYYNEQFF.

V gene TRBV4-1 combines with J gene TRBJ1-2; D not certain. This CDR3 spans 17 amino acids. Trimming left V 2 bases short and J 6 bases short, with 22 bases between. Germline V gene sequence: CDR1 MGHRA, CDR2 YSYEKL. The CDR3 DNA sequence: TGCGCCAGCAGCCAAAACCCCTCTACGAAGGGAGCGAATGGCTACACCTTC. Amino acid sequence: CASSQNPSTKGANGYTF.

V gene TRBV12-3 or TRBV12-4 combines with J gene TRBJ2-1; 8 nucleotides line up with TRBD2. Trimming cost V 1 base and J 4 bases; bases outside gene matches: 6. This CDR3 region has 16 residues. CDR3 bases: TGTGCCAGCAGTTTAGTTTGGCGGGAGGTTTACAATGAGCAGTTCTTC. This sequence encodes CASSLVWREVYNEQFF.

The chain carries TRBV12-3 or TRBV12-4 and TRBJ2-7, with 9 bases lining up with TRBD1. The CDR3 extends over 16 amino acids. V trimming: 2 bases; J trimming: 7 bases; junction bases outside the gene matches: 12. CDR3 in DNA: TGTGCCAGCAGTTTACGGCGCGGGACAGGGTTCGGGGAGCAGTACTTC. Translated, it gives CASSLRRGTGFGEQYF.

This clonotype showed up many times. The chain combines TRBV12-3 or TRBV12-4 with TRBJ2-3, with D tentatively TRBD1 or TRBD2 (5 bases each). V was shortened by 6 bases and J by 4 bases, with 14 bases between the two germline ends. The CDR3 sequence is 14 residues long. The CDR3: CASSPPGPADTQYF. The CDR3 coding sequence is TGTGCCAGCAGCCCTCCGGGGCCCGCAGATACGCAGTATTTT.

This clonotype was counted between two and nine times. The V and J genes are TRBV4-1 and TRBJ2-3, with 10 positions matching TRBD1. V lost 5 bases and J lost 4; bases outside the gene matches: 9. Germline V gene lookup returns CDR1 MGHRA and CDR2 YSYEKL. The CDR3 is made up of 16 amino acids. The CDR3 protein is CASSSPGQGMPDTQYF. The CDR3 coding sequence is TGCGCCAGCAGCTCTCCGGGACAGGGGATGCCAGATACGCAGTATTTT.

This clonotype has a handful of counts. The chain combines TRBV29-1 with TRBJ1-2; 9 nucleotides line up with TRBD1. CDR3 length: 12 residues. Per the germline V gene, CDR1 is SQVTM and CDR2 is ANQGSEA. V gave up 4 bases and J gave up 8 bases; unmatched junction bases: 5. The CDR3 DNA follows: TGCAGCGTTGGACAGGGGGTTGGCGGCTACACCTTC. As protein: CSVGQGVGGYTF.

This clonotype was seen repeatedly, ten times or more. CDR3 region: CSVEEGNEYEQYF. The CDR3 DNA reads TGCAGCGTTGAAGAAGGAAACGAGTACGAGCAGTACTTC. J is TRBJ2-7 and V is TRBV29-1; no clear D gene. Germline V gene sequence: CDR1 SQVTM, CDR2 ANQGSEA. V dropped 0 bases and J dropped 4 bases, with 10 bases sitting between them. The CDR3 length is 13 residues.

This CDR3 reads CASSVELAGEGEQFF. As DNA, the CDR3 is TGTGCCAGCAGCGTAGAACTAGCGGGAGAGGGTGAGCAGTTCTTC. V is TRBV9 and J is TRBJ2-1, with 11 bases fitting TRBD2. The germline gives CDR1 SGDLS, CDR2 YYNGEE. V dropped 0 bases and J dropped 9; count of bases not matched to a gene: 5. This CDR3 spans 15 amino acids.

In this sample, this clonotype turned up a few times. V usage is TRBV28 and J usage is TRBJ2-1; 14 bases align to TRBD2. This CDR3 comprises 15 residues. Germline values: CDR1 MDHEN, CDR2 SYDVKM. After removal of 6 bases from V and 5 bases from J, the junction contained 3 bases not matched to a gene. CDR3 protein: CASSQGLAGDNEQFF. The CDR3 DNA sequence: TGTGCCAGCAGCCAGGGACTAGCGGGAGACAATGAGCAGTTCTTC.

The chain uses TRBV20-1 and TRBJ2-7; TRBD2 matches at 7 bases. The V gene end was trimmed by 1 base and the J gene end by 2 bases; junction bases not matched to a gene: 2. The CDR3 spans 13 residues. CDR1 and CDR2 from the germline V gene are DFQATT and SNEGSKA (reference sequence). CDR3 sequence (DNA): TGCAGTGCTAGAGGGACTAGTACCTACGAGCAGTACTTC. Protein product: CSARGTSTYEQYF.

CDR3 sequence reads: CASTLTGLQFF. In nucleotides, the CDR3 is TGTGCCAGCACTCTGACGGGACTCCAGTTCTTC. The rearrangement joins TRBV25-1 to TRBJ2-1; D might be TRBD2 (6 bases). V lost 7 bases and J 13 bases, leaving 14 bases between the germline ends. The CDR3 contains 11 residues. CDR1 and CDR2 from the germline V gene are MGHDK and SYGVNS.

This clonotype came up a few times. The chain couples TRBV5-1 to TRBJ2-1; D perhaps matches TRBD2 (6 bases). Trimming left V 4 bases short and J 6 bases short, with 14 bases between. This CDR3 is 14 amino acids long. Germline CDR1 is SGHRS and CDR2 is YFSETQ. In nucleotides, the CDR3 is TGCGCCAGCAGCGTCCGGGACTCAACCAATGAGCAGTTCTTC. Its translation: CASSVRDSTNEQFF.

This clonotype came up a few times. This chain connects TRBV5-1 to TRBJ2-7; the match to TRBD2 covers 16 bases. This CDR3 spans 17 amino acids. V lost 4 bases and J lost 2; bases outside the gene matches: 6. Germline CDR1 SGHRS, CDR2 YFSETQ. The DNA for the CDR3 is TGCGCCAGCAGCAGGGGACTAGCGGGAGGGCCGGCCTACGAGCAGTACTTC. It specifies CASSRGLAGGPAYEQYF.

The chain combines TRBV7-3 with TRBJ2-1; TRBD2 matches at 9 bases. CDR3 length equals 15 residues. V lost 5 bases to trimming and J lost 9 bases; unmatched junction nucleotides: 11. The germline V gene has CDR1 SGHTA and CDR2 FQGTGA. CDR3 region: CASSPLGLAQVEQFF. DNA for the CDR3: TGTGCCAGCAGCCCCCTCGGACTAGCGCAGGTTGAGCAGTTCTTC.

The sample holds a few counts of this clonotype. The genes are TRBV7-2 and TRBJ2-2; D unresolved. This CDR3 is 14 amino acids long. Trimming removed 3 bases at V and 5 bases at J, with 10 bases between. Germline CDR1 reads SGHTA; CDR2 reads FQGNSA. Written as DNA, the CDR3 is TGTGCCAGCAGCTTGGATTCCCGAACCGGGGAGCTGTTTTTT. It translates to CASSLDSRTGELFF.

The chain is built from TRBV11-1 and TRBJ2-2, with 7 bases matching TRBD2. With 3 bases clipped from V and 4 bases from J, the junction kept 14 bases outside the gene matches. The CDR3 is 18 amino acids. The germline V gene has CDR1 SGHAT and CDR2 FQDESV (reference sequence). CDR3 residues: CASSFSSVWEGLTGELFF. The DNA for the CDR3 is TGTGCCAGCAGCTTTTCCTCGGTGTGGGAGGGCCTCACCGGGGAGCTGTTTTTT.

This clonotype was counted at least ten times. The CDR3 sequence: CSAGTTYEQYF. CDR3 DNA sequence: TGCAGTGCGGGGACCACCTACGAGCAGTACTTC. This chain joins TRBV20-1 and TRBJ2-7, with D possibly called TRBD1 or TRBD2 (5 bases each). Trimming removed 6 bases at V and 2 bases at J, with 8 bases between. The CDR3 consists of 11 residues. Germline values: CDR1 DFQATT, CDR2 SNEGSKA (reference sequence).

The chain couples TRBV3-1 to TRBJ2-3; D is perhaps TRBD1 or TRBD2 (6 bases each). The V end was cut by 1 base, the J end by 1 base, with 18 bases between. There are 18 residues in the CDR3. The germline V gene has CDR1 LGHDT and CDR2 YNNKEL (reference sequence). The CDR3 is CASSQVGRGRGRTDTQYF. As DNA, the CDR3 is TGTGCCAGCAGCCAAGTAGGTCGGGGGCGAGGTCGCACAGATACGCAGTATTTT.

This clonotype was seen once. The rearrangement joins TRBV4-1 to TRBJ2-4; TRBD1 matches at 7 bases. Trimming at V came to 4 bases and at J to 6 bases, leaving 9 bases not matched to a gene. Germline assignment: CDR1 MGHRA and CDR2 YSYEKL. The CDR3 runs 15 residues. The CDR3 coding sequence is TGCGCCAGCAGCCCTACTCATTACAGGGGAAACATTCAGTACTTC. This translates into CASSPTHYRGNIQYF.

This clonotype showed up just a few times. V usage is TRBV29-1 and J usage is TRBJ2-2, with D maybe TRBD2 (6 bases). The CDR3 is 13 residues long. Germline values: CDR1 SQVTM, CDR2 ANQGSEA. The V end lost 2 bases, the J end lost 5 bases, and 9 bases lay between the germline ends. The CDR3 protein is CSVEIRETGELFF. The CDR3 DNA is TGCAGCGTTGAAATCCGGGAGACCGGGGAGCTGTTTTTT.

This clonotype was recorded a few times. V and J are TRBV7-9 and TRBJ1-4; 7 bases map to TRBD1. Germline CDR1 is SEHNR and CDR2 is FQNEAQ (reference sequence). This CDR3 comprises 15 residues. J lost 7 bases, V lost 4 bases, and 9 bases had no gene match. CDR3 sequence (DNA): TGTGCCAGCAGCTCCGATAAGGGACAGATTGAAAAACTGTTTTTT. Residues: CASSSDKGQIEKLFF.